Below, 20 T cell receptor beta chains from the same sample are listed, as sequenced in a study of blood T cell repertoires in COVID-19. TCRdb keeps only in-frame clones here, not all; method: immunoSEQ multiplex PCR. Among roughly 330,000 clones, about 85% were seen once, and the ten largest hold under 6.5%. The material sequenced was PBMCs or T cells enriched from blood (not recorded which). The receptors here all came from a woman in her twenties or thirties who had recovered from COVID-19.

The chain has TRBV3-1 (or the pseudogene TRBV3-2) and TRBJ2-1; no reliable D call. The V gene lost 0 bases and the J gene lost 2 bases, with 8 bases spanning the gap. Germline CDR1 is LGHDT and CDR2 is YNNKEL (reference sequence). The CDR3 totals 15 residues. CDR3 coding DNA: TGTGCCAGCAGCCAAGACTCCACTACCTACAATGAGCAGTTCTTC. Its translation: CASSQDSTTYNEQFF.

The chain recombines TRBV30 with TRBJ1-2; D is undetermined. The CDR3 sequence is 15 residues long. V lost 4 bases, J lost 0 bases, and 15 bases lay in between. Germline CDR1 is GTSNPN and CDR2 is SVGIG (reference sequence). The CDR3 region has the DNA TGTGCCTGGACCCGAGGCGGATCCTCTAACTATGGCTACACCTTC. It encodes CAWTRGGSSNYGYTF.

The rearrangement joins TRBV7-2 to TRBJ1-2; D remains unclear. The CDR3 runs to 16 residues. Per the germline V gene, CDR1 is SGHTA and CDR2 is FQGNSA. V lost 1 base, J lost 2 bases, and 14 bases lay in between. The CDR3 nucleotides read TGTGCCAGCAGCTTAGTAGGCCGAGGGAGGAACTATGGCTACACCTTC. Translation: CASSLVGRGRNYGYTF.

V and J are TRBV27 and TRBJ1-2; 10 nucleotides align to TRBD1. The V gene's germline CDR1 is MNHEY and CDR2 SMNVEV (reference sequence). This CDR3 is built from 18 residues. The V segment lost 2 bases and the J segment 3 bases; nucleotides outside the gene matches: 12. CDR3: CASSLRGGQGTLDYGYTF. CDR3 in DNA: TGTGCCAGCAGTTTAAGGGGGGGACAGGGGACCCTTGACTATGGCTACACCTTC.

CDR3 coding DNA: TGCGCCAGCAGACCAACAGGGAACGAGCAGTACTTC. Protein: CASRPTGNEQYF. The rearrangement uses TRBV5-1 and TRBJ2-7; D may be TRBD1 (6 bases). Looked up from germline, CDR1 is SGHRS and CDR2 is YFSETQ. Trimming removed 5 bases from V and 5 bases from J, with 11 bases in between. The CDR3 extends over 12 amino acids. The whole variable domain, remainder taken from reference TRBV5-1 and TRBJ2-7, is KAGVTQTPRYLIKTRGQQVTLSCSPISGHRSVSWYQQTPGQGLQFLFEYFSETQRNKGNFPGRFSGRQFSNSRSEMNVSTLELGDSALYLCASRPTGNEQYFGPGTRLTVT.

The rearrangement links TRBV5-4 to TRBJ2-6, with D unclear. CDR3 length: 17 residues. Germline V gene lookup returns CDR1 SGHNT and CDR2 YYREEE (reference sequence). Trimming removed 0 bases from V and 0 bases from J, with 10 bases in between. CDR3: CASSLVAASSGANVLTF. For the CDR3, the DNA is TGTGCCAGCAGCTTGGTGGCCGCAAGCTCTGGGGCCAACGTCCTGACTTTC.

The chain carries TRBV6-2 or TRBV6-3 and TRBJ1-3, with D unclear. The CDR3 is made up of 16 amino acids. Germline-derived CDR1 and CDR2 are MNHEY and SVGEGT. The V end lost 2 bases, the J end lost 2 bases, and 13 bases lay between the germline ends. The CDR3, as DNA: TGTGCCAGCAGTTACAGCCGTGGCGGAACTGGAAACACCATATATTTT. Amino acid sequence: CASSYSRGGTGNTIYF.

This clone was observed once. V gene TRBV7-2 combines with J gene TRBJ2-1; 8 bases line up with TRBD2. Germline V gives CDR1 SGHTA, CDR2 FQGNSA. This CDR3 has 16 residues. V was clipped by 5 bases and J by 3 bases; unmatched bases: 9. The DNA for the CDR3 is TGTGCCAGCAGCCCACTAAGCGGGGGCCACTACAATGAGCAGTTCTTC. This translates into CASSPLSGGHYNEQFF.

The CDR3 DNA reads TGCGCCAGCAGTAAGACTAGCGGGGGGTGGGTGCAGTACTTC. Translation: CASSKTSGGWVQYF. The chain links TRBV10-2 to TRBJ2-7; 13 positions agree with TRBD2. CDR1 and CDR2 from the germline V gene are WSHSY and SAAADI. There are 14 residues in the CDR3. J was trimmed by 9 bases and V by 5 bases; bases with no gene match: 7.

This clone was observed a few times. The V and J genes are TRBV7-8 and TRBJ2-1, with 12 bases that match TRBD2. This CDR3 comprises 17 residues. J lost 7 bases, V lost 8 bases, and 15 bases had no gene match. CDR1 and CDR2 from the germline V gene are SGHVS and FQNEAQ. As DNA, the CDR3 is TGTGCCAGCGGTATAGGGTACCTAGCGGGGGGGCGTAATGAGCAGTTCTTC. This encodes CASGIGYLAGGRNEQFF.

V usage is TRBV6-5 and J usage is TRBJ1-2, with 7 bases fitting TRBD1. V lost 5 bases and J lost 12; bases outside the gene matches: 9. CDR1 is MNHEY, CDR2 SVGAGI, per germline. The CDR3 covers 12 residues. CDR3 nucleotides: TGTGCCAGCAGTCTCATCCAGGGGGGTAACACCTTC. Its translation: CASSLIQGGNTF.

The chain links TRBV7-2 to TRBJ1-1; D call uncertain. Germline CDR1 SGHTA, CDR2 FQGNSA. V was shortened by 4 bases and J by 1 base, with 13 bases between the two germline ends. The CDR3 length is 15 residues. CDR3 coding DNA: TGTGCCAGCAGCTCCTACCCCCCCGCGAACACTGAAGCTTTCTTT. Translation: CASSSYPPANTEAFF.

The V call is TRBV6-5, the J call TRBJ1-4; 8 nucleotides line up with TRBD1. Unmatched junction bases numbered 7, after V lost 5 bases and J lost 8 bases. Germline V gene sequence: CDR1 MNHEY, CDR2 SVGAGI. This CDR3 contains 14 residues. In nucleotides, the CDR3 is TGTGCCAGCAGTACAAGGGACAGGCGCGAAAAACTGTTTTTT. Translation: CASSTRDRREKLFF.

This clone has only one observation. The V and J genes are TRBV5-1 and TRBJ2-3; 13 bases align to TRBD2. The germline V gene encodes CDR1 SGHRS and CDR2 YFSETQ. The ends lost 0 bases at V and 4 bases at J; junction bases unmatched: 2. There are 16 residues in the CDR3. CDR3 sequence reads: CASSLGLAGGSDTQYF. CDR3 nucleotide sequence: TGCGCCAGCAGCTTGGGACTAGCGGGGGGCTCAGATACGCAGTATTTT.

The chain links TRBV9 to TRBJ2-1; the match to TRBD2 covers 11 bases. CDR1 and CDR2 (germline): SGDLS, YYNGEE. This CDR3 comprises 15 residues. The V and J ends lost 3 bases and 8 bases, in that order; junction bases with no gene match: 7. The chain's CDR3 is CASSAFSGGAYEQFF. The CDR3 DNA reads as TGTGCCAGCAGCGCGTTTAGCGGGGGGGCGTATGAGCAGTTCTTC. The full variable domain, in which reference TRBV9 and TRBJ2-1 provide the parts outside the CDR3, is DSGVTQTPKHLITATGQRVTLRCSPRSGDLSVYWYQQSLDQGLQFLIQYYNGEERAKGNILERFSAQQFPDLHSELNLSSLELGDSALYFCASSAFSGGAYEQFFGPGTRLTVL.

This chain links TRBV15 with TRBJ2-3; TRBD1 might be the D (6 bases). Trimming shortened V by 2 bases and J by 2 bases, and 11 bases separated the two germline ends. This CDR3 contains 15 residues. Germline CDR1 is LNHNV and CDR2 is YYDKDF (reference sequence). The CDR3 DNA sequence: TGTGCCACCAGCAGACAGGGGTGGGCCACAGATACGCAGTATTTT. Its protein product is CATSRQGWATDTQYF.

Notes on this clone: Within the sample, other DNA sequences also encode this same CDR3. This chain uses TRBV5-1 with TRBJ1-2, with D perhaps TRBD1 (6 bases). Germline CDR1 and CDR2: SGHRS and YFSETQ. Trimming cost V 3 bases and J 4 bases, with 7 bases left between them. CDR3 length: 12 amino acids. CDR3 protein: CASSSDSYGYTF. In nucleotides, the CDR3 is TGCGCCAGCAGCTCGGACAGCTATGGCTACACCTTC.

The chain's CDR3 is CAWSQQGAWYEQYF. CDR3 nucleotides: TGTGCCTGGAGTCAACAGGGGGCGTGGTACGAGCAGTACTTC. The gene calls are TRBV30 and TRBJ2-7; 9 bases are shared with TRBD1. The germline V gene encodes CDR1 GTSNPN and CDR2 SVGIG (reference sequence). J lost 4 bases, V lost 2 bases, and 6 bases had no gene match. CDR3 length: 14 residues.

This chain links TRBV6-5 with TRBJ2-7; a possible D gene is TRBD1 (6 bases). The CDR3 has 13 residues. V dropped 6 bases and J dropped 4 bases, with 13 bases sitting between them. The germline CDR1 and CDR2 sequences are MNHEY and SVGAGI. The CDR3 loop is CASSPGHLYEQYF. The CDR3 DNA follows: TGTGCCAGCAGCCCGGGACATTTATACGAGCAGTACTTC.

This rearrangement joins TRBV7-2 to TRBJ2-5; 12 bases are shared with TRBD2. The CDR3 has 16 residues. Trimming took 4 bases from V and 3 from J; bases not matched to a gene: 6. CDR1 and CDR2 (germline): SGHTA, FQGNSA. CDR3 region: CASSSPGLAGKETQYF. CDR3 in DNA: TGTGCCAGCAGCTCCCCGGGACTAGCGGGTAAAGAGACCCAGTACTTC.